This T cell receptor (beta chain) was identified in a study of cytomegalovirus exposure and HLA in healthy donors. Trimming left V 3 bases short and J 1 base short, with 7 bases between. The CDR3 runs to 13 residues. CDR1 and CDR2 (germline): SGHNT, YYREEE (reference sequence). Use of 60 Vbeta and 13 Jbeta primers characterized the PCR. Assay: immunoSEQ multiplex PCR; the TCRdb copy retains only in-frame clones and omits some. The table shows roughly 140,000 clones, with roughly 82% occurring only once. Overall study findings and caveats: Earlier findings revealed that most TCR beta V segments proved productive either about 87% or about 30% of the time.

Regarding this clone: What it binds is not known.

Sequencing input: PBMCs. The receptor was derived from a woman aged 50 to 60 in good health and CMV-seropositive. The J gene is TRBJ1-1, the V gene TRBV5-4; D may be TRBD1 (5 bases). DNA for the CDR3: TGTGCCAGCAGCTCCCAGGGGAACACTGAAGCTTTCTTT. Its translation: CASSSQGNTEAFF.